This entry describes one T cell receptor beta chain. The data stem from a study of shared clonotypes between healthy human individuals. Across the whole study: A donor's plate count was three for CD4 naive and three for CD4 memory; CD8 naive had two and CD8 memory one.

Generated by immunoSEQ multiplex PCR, the TCRdb table keeps only in-frame clones and is missing some. The sample has over a million clones, about 74% seen once. The J segment lost 6 bases and the V segment lost 3 bases, leaving 5 bases of the junction unmatched. The V gene's germline CDR1 is SGHNT and CDR2 YYREEE (reference sequence). The CDR3 consists of 15 residues. The sequence was collected from a man aged 18-30 years in good health. Sequenced input: memory CD4+ T cells sorted from blood. This sample's subset: CD45RA-negative fraction. The chain uses TRBV5-4 and TRBJ2-2; 10 bases line up with TRBD2. In nucleotides, the CDR3 is TGTGCCAGCAGCTCAGGGACTAGCGAATCCGGGGAGCTGTTTTTT. This sequence encodes CASSSGTSESGELFF.